These T cell receptor beta chains were read from a single sample in a study of cytomegalovirus exposure and HLA in healthy donors. Data came from immunoSEQ multiplex PCR; TCRdb stores just in-frame clones and leaves some out. Of 200,000 to 250,000 clones in the sample, more than 65% were seen once. The sample consisted of PBMCs. The receptors shown here come from a woman between 25 and 40 years old in good health and CMV-seronegative. CDR3s include the opening cysteine and the closing phenylalanine or tryptophan. The order of the fields is J gene, V gene, clone size, CDR3 protein. Not all rows give a size; the values are once, few, many and, for expanded clones, a class.

J: TRBJ2-3
V: TRBV5-4
size: .
CDR3: CASSLTRGGTDTQYF

J: TRBJ2-3
V: TRBV25-1
size: .
CDR3: CASSDPGKDTQYF

J: TRBJ2-7
V: TRBV10-3
size: few
CDR3: CAISAKGMGNEQYF

J: .
V: TRBV30
size: .
CDR3: CAWSVLVGEQYF

J: TRBJ2-1
V: TRBV2
size: .
CDR3: CASSFSGRDNEQFF

J: TRBJ1-2
V: TRBV10-2
size: .
CDR3: CASSEYRNYGYTF

J: TRBJ1-2
V: TRBV7-9
size: .
CDR3: CASSLLGQAEYDGYTF

J: TRBJ2-7
V: TRBV7-2
size: .
CDR3: CASSLLGGSYEQYF

J: TRBJ1-3
V: TRBV29-1
size: .
CDR3: CSVLTGGGNTIYF

J: TRBJ1-4
V: TRBV6-1
size: few
CDR3: CASSDRGNEKLFF

J: TRBJ1-1
V: TRBV6-1
size: .
CDR3: CASSGILGGNTEAFF

J: TRBJ2-7
V: TRBV19
size: .
CDR3: CASSIGATSAPPYEQYF

J: TRBJ2-3
V: TRBV6-6
size: once
CDR3: CATLIPRVTSDTQYF

J: TRBJ2-5
V: TRBV6-5
size: .
CDR3: CASSSGTPGETQYF

J: TRBJ1-1
V: TRBV19
size: .
CDR3: CASSKGNMNTEAFF

J: TRBJ1-5
V: TRBV19
size: .
CDR3: CASTPRDRVGQPQHF

J: TRBJ1-3
V: TRBV6-6
size: few
CDR3: CASDSHTSSGNTIYF

J: TRBJ2-1
V: TRBV25-1
size: .
CDR3: CASSEAGGRNEQFF

J: TRBJ2-1
V: TRBV6-1
size: .
CDR3: CASNPQQRVFSEQFF

J: TRBJ2-7
V: TRBV6-6
size: .
CDR3: CASSYAGGEQYF

J: TRBJ2-7
V: TRBV19
size: .
CDR3: CASSVGLAGGFYEQYF

J: TRBJ1-4
V: TRBV19
size: .
CDR3: CASSDRGPHEKLFF

J: TRBJ2-7
V: TRBV7-2
size: .
CDR3: CGSSFRLAGGLSYEQYF

J: TRBJ1-1
V: TRBV30
size: once
CDR3: CAWSVMSQNTEAFF

J: TRBJ2-3
V: TRBV19
size: .
CDR3: CASSIPARGWTDTQYF

J: TRBJ2-7
V: TRBV5-6
size: .
CDR3: CASSPLGTSGGGADEQYF

J: TRBJ1-2
V: TRBV5-8
size: few
CDR3: CASSRTGYGYTF

J: TRBJ2-7
V: TRBV5-5
size: .
CDR3: CASSAGTSVYEQYF

J: TRBJ2-7
V: TRBV11-2
size: .
CDR3: CASSYFSGRYEQYF